Each of the 30 T cell receptor beta chains below was sequenced from the same sample in a study of regulatory T cells in long-lasting Graves disease. Construction of TCR beta libraries relied on iRepertoire HTBI primers and on Arm-PCR targeting CDR3 regions. MiXCR, applied by TCRdb to the multiplex PCR reads, yields one record per CDR3 protein. The sample consists of approximately 400,000 distinct CDR3 sequences, about 16% of them appearing once. Time point of the sample: newly diagnosed GD, antithyroid drugs for less than 3 months. The TCR library used RNA extracted from PBMCs. Specimen: peripheral blood mononuclear cells (PBMCs), collected at new diagnosis, from a patient treated with antithyroid drugs. These receptors were obtained from a female donor with Graves disease.

On this clonotype itself: Being one base from a much bigger clone, this may be a read error. The chain couples TRBV6-9 to TRBJ2-7; 15 bases line up with TRBD2. The J segment lost 0 bases and the V segment lost 4 bases, leaving 4 bases of the junction unmatched. CDR3 length: 17 amino acids. CDR1 is MNHGY, CDR2 SVAAGI, per germline. The CDR3 region is CASSSAGLAGGSYEQYF. For the CDR3, the DNA is TGTGCCAGCAGTTCTGCGGGACTAGCGGGGGGCTCCTACGAGCAGTACTTC.

This clonotype was observed a handful of times. The CDR3 here is CASSLGGSPNNEQFF. The CDR3 region has the DNA TGTGCCAGCAGTTTGGGCGGGAGTCCCAACAATGAGCAGTTCTTC. The rearrangement links TRBV12-3 or TRBV12-4 to TRBJ2-1; TRBD2 aligns across 7 bases. The CDR3 is 15 amino acids. J lost 5 bases, V lost 3 bases, and 7 bases had no gene match.

This chain uses TRBV20-1 with TRBJ2-1; no firm D call. The CDR3 contains 12 residues. Trimming removed 3 bases at V and 4 bases at J, with 7 bases between. CDR1 is DFQATT and CDR2 is SNEGSKA in the germline V gene (reference sequence). The CDR3 DNA is TGCAGTGCTAGTTACGAATACAATGAGCAGTTCTTC. Its protein product is CSASYEYNEQFF.

This clonotype was found many times. The rearrangement joins TRBV28 to TRBJ1-1; D ambiguous. CDR1 is MDHEN and CDR2 is SYDVKM in the germline V gene. V lost 7 bases to trimming and J lost 1 base, with 10 bases between them. This CDR3 has 13 amino acids. In nucleotides, the CDR3 is TGTGCCAGCACCACTACCGGGAACACTGAAGCTTTCTTT. Translating gives CASTTTGNTEAFF.

The chain joins TRBV3-1 to TRBJ2-5, with 8 bases that match TRBD2. CDR1 is LGHDT, CDR2 YNNKEL, per germline (reference sequence). The CDR3 is made up of 17 amino acids. V was clipped by 1 base and J by 5 bases; unmatched bases: 12. The CDR3 DNA sequence: TGTGCCAGCAGCCAAGTGGGCCCTGCCGGGGGGGCGGAGACCCAGTACTTC. It yields the protein CASSQVGPAGGAETQYF.

This clonotype was counted at least ten times. J is TRBJ2-1 and V is TRBV24-1; 13 bases line up with TRBD2. This CDR3 comprises 19 residues. The germline CDR1 and CDR2 sequences are KGHDR and SFDVKD. The ends lost 5 bases at V and 1 base at J; junction bases unmatched: 10. CDR3 sequence reads: CATSGDTSGRAGSYNEQFF. In DNA, the CDR3 is TGTGCCACCAGTGGGGACACTAGCGGGAGGGCCGGGTCCTACAATGAGCAGTTCTTC.

This clonotype was detected ten times or more. This chain joins TRBV27 and TRBJ2-7, with 7 bases lining up with TRBD2. Germline CDR1 is MNHEY and CDR2 is SMNVEV (reference sequence). V lost 4 bases to trimming and J lost 6 bases; unmatched junction nucleotides: 12. CDR3 length equals 15 residues. The CDR3 here is CASSSPLAGVGEQYF. In nucleotides, the CDR3 is TGTGCCAGCAGTTCCCCATTGGCGGGAGTTGGCGAGCAGTACTTC.

The V gene is TRBV28, the J gene TRBJ1-1; no clear D gene. With 6 bases removed from V and 7 bases from J, the gap between germline ends came to 18 bases. The CDR3 spans 14 residues. CDR1 and CDR2 from the germline V gene are MDHEN and SYDVKM. The CDR3 here is CASRRNRARYEAFF. CDR3 in DNA: TGTGCCAGCAGGCGGAACCGGGCCCGCTATGAAGCTTTCTTT.

This chain connects TRBV19 to TRBJ1-1; TRBD1 matches at 10 bases. This CDR3 contains 17 residues. Trimming cost V 7 bases and J 0 bases; bases outside gene matches: 11. In germline, CDR1 is LNHDA, CDR2 SQIVND (reference sequence). The CDR3 bases are TGTGCCAGTAATATGAGGGGACAGGGGCGACTGAACACTGAAGCTTTCTTT. Amino acids: CASNMRGQGRLNTEAFF.

The V gene is TRBV7-8, the J gene TRBJ2-2; the match to TRBD2 covers 10 bases. Per germline, CDR1 SGHVS and CDR2 FQNEAQ. J lost 3 bases, V lost 8 bases, and 12 bases had no gene match. The CDR3 sequence is 17 residues long. The CDR3 coding sequence is TGTGCCAGCGGTTCGAGCGGGAGGGCCGGGTACACCGGGGAGCTGTTTTTT. Translation: CASGSSGRAGYTGELFF.

Many counts were recorded for this clonotype. The gene calls are TRBV7-9 and TRBJ2-1; D gene ambiguous. Per germline, CDR1 SEHNR and CDR2 FQNEAQ (reference sequence). This CDR3 is 15 amino acids long. V lost 4 bases, J lost 6 bases, and 16 bases lay in between. The CDR3 DNA reads TGTGCCAGCAGCTCCGCCGATGTGAAGCGCAATGAGCAGTTCTTC. It encodes CASSSADVKRNEQFF.

This clonotype appeared many times. CDR3 in amino acids: CASSLLGGDQETQYF. For the CDR3, the DNA is TGTGCCAGCAGCCTCCTAGGGGGGGATCAAGAGACCCAGTACTTC. The J gene is TRBJ2-1, the V gene TRBV6-1, with D perhaps matching TRBD2 (7 bases). The J call may be in error: the DNA end matches TRBJ2-5 better. This CDR3 contains 15 residues. The V gene's germline CDR1 is MNHNS and CDR2 SASEGT.

In the case of this clonotype: The junction does not match germline at one end; this may be a read error. This rearrangement joins TRBV5-4 to TRBJ1-5; possibly TRBD1 for D (6 bases). This CDR3 comprises 14 residues. Per germline, CDR1 SGHNT and CDR2 YYREEE (reference sequence). The CDR3 spells CASSLGGSNQPRHF. As DNA, the CDR3 is TGTGCCAGCAGCTTAGGGGGGAGCAATCAGCCCCGGCATTTT.

In this sample, this clonotype turned up many times. The chain employs TRBV20-1 and TRBJ1-1, with D possibly being TRBD1 (5 bases). The V end was cut by 3 bases, the J end by 4 bases, with 18 bases between. Germline V CDR1 and CDR2: DFQATT, SNEGSKA (reference sequence). There are 15 residues in the CDR3. CDR3 region: CSARLGAYDGTEAFF. The DNA of the CDR3 is TGCAGTGCTAGGTTAGGGGCTTATGACGGCACTGAAGCTTTCTTT.

This clonotype has only a few counts. The rearrangement links TRBV6-4 to TRBJ2-1, with 10 bases lining up with TRBD2. This CDR3 has 15 amino acids. Germline CDR1 is MRHNA and CDR2 is SNTAGT. V lost 3 bases and J lost 7; bases outside the gene matches: 6. Written as DNA, the CDR3 is TGTGCCAGCAGTGAGGTAGCGGGGGGCTCGAATGAGCAGTTCTTC. This encodes CASSEVAGGSNEQFF.

V is TRBV11-2 and J is TRBJ2-7, with unresolved D. The V gene's germline CDR1 is SGHAT and CDR2 FQNNGV. The CDR3 is 14 residues long. The ends were cut back, 1 base at V and 3 bases at J, with 10 bases in the middle. CDR3 nucleotide sequence: TGTGCCAGCAGCTTAGGAACAGAAAACTACGAGCAGTACTTC. Translated, it gives CASSLGTENYEQYF.

The CDR3 region has the DNA TGCGCCAGCAGCCCGTGGGGGGGAGAAGAGACCCAGTACTTC. Its translation: CASSPWGGEETQYF. The chain uses TRBV5-1 and TRBJ2-5, with TRBD2 matching over 7 bases. The CDR3 is 14 amino acids. Per the germline V gene, CDR1 is SGHRS and CDR2 is YFSETQ. V was clipped by 4 bases and J by 3 bases; unmatched bases: 6.

This clonotype is a singleton in its sample. The chain recombines TRBV12-3 or TRBV12-4 with TRBJ1-4, with 9 bases fitting TRBD1. Trimming cost V 5 bases and J 5 bases; bases outside gene matches: 6. This CDR3 is 15 amino acids long. The CDR3 reads CASSVEGQGNEKLFF. Written as DNA, the CDR3 is TGTGCCAGCAGTGTTGAGGGACAGGGAAATGAAAAACTGTTTTTT.

This clonotype was recorded many times. This chain links TRBV2 with TRBJ2-7; 9 bases align to TRBD2. J gave up 6 bases and V 6 bases, and 9 bases lay outside the gene matches. The germline CDR1 and CDR2 sequences are SNHLY and FYNNEI. The length of the CDR3 is 14 residues. The CDR3 DNA reads as TGTGCCAGCAGCTCTGGCGGGAGGGTGCCCGAGCAGTACTTC. Translated: CASSSGGRVPEQYF.

This clonotype was seen ten or more times. The V call is TRBV7-2, the J call TRBJ2-3, with TRBD1 matching 7 bases. The V gene end was trimmed by 8 bases and the J gene end by 1 base; junction bases not matched to a gene: 6. Germline CDR1 reads SGHTA; CDR2 reads FQGNSA. The CDR3 spans 14 residues. The CDR3 DNA is TGTGCCAGCTACCTCACAGGGGGCACAGATACGCAGTATTTT. Amino acids: CASYLTGGTDTQYF.

The genes are TRBV19 and TRBJ1-5; no definite D call. V was cut by 3 bases and J by 7 bases, with 13 bases left in between. This CDR3 is 14 amino acids long. Germline loops: CDR1 LNHDA, CDR2 SQIVND (reference sequence). This CDR3 reads CASSIEGANQPQHF. The CDR3, as DNA: TGTGCCAGTAGTATTGAGGGAGCGAACCAGCCCCAGCATTTT.

V is TRBV6-6 and J is TRBJ1-2; 7 bases are a match to TRBD1. The junction had 8 bases not matched to a gene; V was cut back by 0 bases and J by 4 bases. CDR1 is MNHNY, CDR2 SVGAGI, per germline (reference sequence). The CDR3 is 16 amino acids. The CDR3 nucleotides are TGTGCCAGCAGTTACTCGATGGGGACAGCGCGCTATGGCTACACCTTC. It yields the protein CASSYSMGTARYGYTF.

This clonotype occurred a few times. The J gene is TRBJ2-5, the V gene TRBV29-1; 9 positions agree with TRBD1. V dropped 4 bases and J dropped 5; count of bases not matched to a gene: 2. The CDR3 spans 12 residues. The germline V gene encodes CDR1 SQVTM and CDR2 ANQGSEA. DNA of the CDR3: TGCAGCGTTGGAGGGACAGGGGAGACCCAGTACTTC. It codes for CSVGGTGETQYF.

The gene calls are TRBV6-2 or TRBV6-3 and TRBJ2-2; 9 bases match TRBD1. Trimming at V came to 4 bases and at J to 3 bases, leaving 3 bases not matched to a gene. This CDR3 is 15 amino acids long. Germline-derived CDR1 and CDR2 are MNHEY and SVGEGT. The CDR3 DNA reads as TGTGCCAGCAGTTCGGGACAGGGAGACACCGGGGAGCTGTTTTTT. Residues: CASSSGQGDTGELFF.

This clonotype was seen just once. This chain joins TRBV7-2 and TRBJ2-1; possible D gene TRBD2, 5 bases. This CDR3 has 15 amino acids. Deletions cut 3 bases from V and 6 bases from J, with 15 bases between. CDR1 and CDR2 (germline): SGHTA, FQGNSA. The CDR3 loop reads CASSFSSGLSNEQFF. As DNA, the CDR3 is TGTGCCAGCAGCTTTAGTTCGGGGTTAAGCAATGAGCAGTTCTTC. Full variable domain (outside the CDR3, taken from reference TRBV7-2 and TRBJ2-1): GAGVSQSPSNKVTEKGKDVELRCDPISGHTALYWYRQSLGQGLEFLIYFQGNSAPDKSGLPSDRFSAERTGGSVSTLTIQRTQQEDSAVYLCASSFSSGLSNEQFFGPGTRLTVL.

This chain connects TRBV7-3 to TRBJ2-1, with D possibly being TRBD2 (6 bases). V lost 1 base and J lost 10, with 11 bases in between. CDR3 size: 13 residues. The germline V gene has CDR1 SGHTA and CDR2 FQGTGA. For the CDR3, the DNA is TGTGCCAGCAGCTTAAACGGCGGGAAGGAGCAGTTCTTC. Encoded protein: CASSLNGGKEQFF. Full variable domain (remainder filled in from reference TRBV7-3 and TRBJ2-1): GAGVSQTPSNKVTEKGKYVELRCDPISGHTALYWYRQSLGQGPEFLIYFQGTGAADDSGLPNDRFFAVRPEGSVSTLKIQRTERGDSAVYLCASSLNGGKEQFFGPGTRLTVL.

This clonotype turned up a few times. V usage is TRBV4-3 and J usage is TRBJ1-4; D is possibly TRBD1 (5 bases). Trimming shortened V by 0 bases and J by 8 bases, and 22 bases separated the two germline ends. This CDR3 has 18 residues. Germline lookup yields CDR1 LGHNA and CDR2 YSLEER. CDR3 loop: CASSQDPNIGGGEEKLFF. The CDR3 coding sequence is TGCGCCAGCAGCCAAGATCCCAATATTGGGGGTGGTGAGGAAAAACTGTTTTTT.

This clonotype appeared many times. J is TRBJ2-1 and V is TRBV18; unclear D gene. This CDR3 comprises 12 residues. V was trimmed by 3 bases and J by 7 bases, leaving 7 bases between them. Germline V gives CDR1 KGHSH, CDR2 LQKENI. For the CDR3, the DNA is TGTGCCAGCTCACCGGTTAGAAATGAGCAGTTCTTC. Translated: CASSPVRNEQFF.

This clonotype was observed at least ten times. This rearrangement joins TRBV2 to TRBJ2-1, with D unclear. With 2 bases removed from V and 2 bases from J, the gap between germline ends came to 4 bases. The CDR3 length is 13 residues. In germline, CDR1 is SNHLY, CDR2 FYNNEI. CDR3 loop: CASSESPYNEQFF. The CDR3 nucleotides are TGTGCCAGCAGTGAATCTCCCTACAATGAGCAGTTCTTC. The full variable domain, rest sourced from reference TRBV2 and TRBJ2-1, is EPEVTQTPSHQVTQMGQEVILRCVPISNHLYFYWYRQILGQKVEFLVSFYNNEISEKSEIFDDQFSVERPDGSNFTLKIRSTKLEDSAMYFCASSESPYNEQFFGPGTRLTVL.

J is TRBJ2-1 and V is TRBV13; no definite D call. Per germline, CDR1 PRHDT and CDR2 FYEKMQ (reference sequence). The CDR3 consists of 16 residues. V lost 5 bases, J lost 0 bases, and 14 bases lay in between. As DNA, the CDR3 is TGTGCCAGCAGCCCACTTAGCCGAACCTCCTACAATGAGCAGTTCTTC. Amino acids: CASSPLSRTSYNEQFF.